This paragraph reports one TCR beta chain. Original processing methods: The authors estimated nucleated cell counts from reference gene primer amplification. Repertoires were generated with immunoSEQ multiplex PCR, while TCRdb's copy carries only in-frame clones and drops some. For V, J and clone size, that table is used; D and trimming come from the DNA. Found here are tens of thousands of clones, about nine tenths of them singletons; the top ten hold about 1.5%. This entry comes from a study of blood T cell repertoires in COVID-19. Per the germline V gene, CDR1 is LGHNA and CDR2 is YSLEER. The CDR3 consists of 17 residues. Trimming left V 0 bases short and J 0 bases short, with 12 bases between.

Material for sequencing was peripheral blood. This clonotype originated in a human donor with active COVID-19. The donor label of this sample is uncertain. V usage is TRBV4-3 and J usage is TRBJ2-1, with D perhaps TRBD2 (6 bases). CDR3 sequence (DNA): TGCGCCAGCAGCCAAGATACGGGGGTCCTCTCCTACAATGAGCAGTTCTTC. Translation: CASSQDTGVLSYNEQFF.